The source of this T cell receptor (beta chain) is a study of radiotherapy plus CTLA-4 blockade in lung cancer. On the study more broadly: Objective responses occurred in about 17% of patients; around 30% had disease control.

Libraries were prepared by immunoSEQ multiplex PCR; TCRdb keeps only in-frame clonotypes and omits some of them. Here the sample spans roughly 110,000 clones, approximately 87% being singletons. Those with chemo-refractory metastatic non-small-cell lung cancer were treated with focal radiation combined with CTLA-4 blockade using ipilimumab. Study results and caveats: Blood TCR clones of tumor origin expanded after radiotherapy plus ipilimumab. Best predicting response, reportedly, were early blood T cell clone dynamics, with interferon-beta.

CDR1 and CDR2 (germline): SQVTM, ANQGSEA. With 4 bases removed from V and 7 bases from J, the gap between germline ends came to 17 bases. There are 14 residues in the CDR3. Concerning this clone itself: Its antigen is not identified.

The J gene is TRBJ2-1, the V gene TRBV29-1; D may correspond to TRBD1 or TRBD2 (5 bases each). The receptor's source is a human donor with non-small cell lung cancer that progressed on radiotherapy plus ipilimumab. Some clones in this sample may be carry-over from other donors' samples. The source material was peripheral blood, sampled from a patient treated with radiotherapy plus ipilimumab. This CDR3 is CSVVGGRGKNEQFF. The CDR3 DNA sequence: TGCAGCGTTGTAGGAGGTAGGGGCAAAAATGAGCAGTTCTTC.